These 10 T cell receptor beta chains share one sample of origin, sequenced in a study of blood T cell repertoires in COVID-19. Clones were read by immunoSEQ multiplex PCR, and TCRdb kept only the in-frame ones, dropping some. The table has roughly 250,000 clones, about 90% seen once. Source material: PBMCs or T cells enriched from blood (not recorded which). The receptors were gathered from a woman in her twenties or thirties with acute COVID-19.

The chain has TRBV5-4 and TRBJ2-3; D is perhaps TRBD2 (6 bases). Germline V gene lookup returns CDR1 SGHNT and CDR2 YYREEE (reference sequence). Trimming removed 4 bases at V and 4 bases at J, with 13 bases between. The length of the CDR3 is 14 residues. The CDR3 sequence: CASSHGGTSDTQYF. Written as DNA, the CDR3 is TGTGCCAGCAGCCACGGGGGAACCTCAGATACGCAGTATTTT.

CDR3 residues: CASSNRDRGRYEQYF. CDR3 nucleotides: TGTGCCAGCAGCAACCGGGACAGGGGAAGATACGAGCAGTACTTC. This rearrangement joins TRBV5-6 to TRBJ2-7, with TRBD1 matching over 10 bases. CDR1 is SGHDT, CDR2 YYEEEE, per germline. The CDR3 sequence is 15 residues long. V dropped 4 bases and J dropped 4; count of bases not matched to a gene: 8.

The table lists this clone with a few counts. The chain uses TRBV15 and TRBJ1-1, with 10 positions matching TRBD1. With V trimmed by 3 bases and J by 2 bases, 6 bases remained unmatched. The length of the CDR3 is 16 residues. Germline V gene sequence: CDR1 LNHNV, CDR2 YYDKDF (reference sequence). The CDR3 DNA reads as TGTGCCACCAGCAGCGACAGGGGGCGGCTTAACACTGAAGCTTTCTTT. It yields the protein CATSSDRGRLNTEAFF.

The chain joins TRBV7-2 to TRBJ1-3, with D uncertain. Germline values: CDR1 SGHTA, CDR2 FQGNSA. The CDR3 is made up of 14 amino acids. Trimming cost V 1 base and J 9 bases, with 13 bases left between them. DNA for the CDR3: TGTGCCAGCAGCTTAGATTCCACGAGAGGCACCATATATTTT. Translating it yields CASSLDSTRGTIYF.

The V call is TRBV7-2, the J call TRBJ2-3; 10 positions match TRBD1. Trimming at V came to 5 bases and at J to 4 bases, leaving 6 bases not matched to a gene. The germline V gene encodes CDR1 SGHTA and CDR2 FQGNSA. The CDR3 contains 15 residues. In nucleotides, the CDR3 is TGTGCCAGCAGCGGCCGGGACAGGGGCGCAGATACGCAGTATTTT. This encodes CASSGRDRGADTQYF.

The genes are TRBV10-1 and TRBJ1-1; perhaps TRBD1 as D (5 bases). This CDR3 comprises 13 residues. CDR1 and CDR2 from the germline V gene are WNHNN and SYGVQD (reference sequence). V was pared by 3 bases and J by 7 bases, with 12 bases between. The CDR3 nucleotides read TGCGCCAGCAGTGATGGGAGGGGATATGAAGCTTTCTTT. Translation: CASSDGRGYEAFF.

This chain joins TRBV7-6 and TRBJ1-1, with no clear D. Trimming cost V 5 bases and J 2 bases, with 21 bases left between them. Germline-derived CDR1 and CDR2 are SGHVS and FNYEAQ. The CDR3 has 17 residues. CDR3: CASSPRGKRVPNTEAFF. CDR3 bases: TGTGCCAGCAGCCCGAGAGGGAAGAGGGTTCCTAACACTGAAGCTTTCTTT.

The chain joins TRBV2 to TRBJ2-7, with D possibly being TRBD2 (5 bases). Germline CDR1 and CDR2: SNHLY and FYNNEI. V was trimmed by 4 bases and J by 2 bases, leaving 9 bases between them. This CDR3 contains 13 residues. CDR3 loop: CASSGLATYEQYF. In nucleotides, the CDR3 is TGTGCCAGCAGTGGTTTAGCGACCTACGAGCAGTACTTC.

This clone was picked up one time. The chain carries TRBV19 and TRBJ2-7, with 10 positions matching TRBD1. CDR1 LNHDA and CDR2 SQIVND come from the germline V gene (reference sequence). Losses at the gene ends were 5 bases for V and 1 base for J; bases not matched to a gene: 5. CDR3 length: 15 residues. The CDR3 protein is CASSPGQGGSYEQYF. For the CDR3, the DNA is TGTGCCAGTAGTCCCGGACAGGGGGGGTCCTACGAGCAGTACTTC.

V is TRBV2 and J is TRBJ2-7; 11 bases are a match to TRBD2. V lost 5 bases to trimming and J lost 11 bases; unmatched junction nucleotides: 5. The germline gives CDR1 SNHLY, CDR2 FYNNEI. The CDR3 has 12 residues. The CDR3 bases are TGTGCCAGCAGTAACGCTAGCGGGGGGAAGTACTTC. Its translation is CASSNASGGKYF.